The subject of this entry is one T cell receptor beta chain. The sample comes from a study of blood T cell repertoires in COVID-19. Study information: Sources were T cells, B-cell-depleted T cells, or PBMCs; the material itself was cDNA or gDNA.

Germline V gene data show CDR1 as SGHAT and CDR2 as FQNNGV. The CDR3 is made up of 14 amino acids. V lost 4 bases and J 2 bases, leaving 12 bases between the germline ends. Original handling: Estimation of nucleated cell counts was performed using reference gene primer amplification. The assay was immunoSEQ multiplex PCR, and TCRdb's table has in-frame clones only and misses some. V, J and clone size derive from that table, while D and trimming were established from the DNA sequence. Among about 210,000 clones, 70% to 90% were seen once, and the ten largest hold approximately 8.1%. This receptor was obtained from a woman in her forties or fifties with active or convalescent COVID-19. The rearrangement joins TRBV11-2 to TRBJ2-7, with a weak D call TRBD2 (7 bases). Sequences were obtained from peripheral blood. The CDR3 DNA reads as TGTGCCAGCAGCTGGGGGGGGCGGACCTACGAGCAGTACTTC. Its protein is CASSWGGRTYEQYF.